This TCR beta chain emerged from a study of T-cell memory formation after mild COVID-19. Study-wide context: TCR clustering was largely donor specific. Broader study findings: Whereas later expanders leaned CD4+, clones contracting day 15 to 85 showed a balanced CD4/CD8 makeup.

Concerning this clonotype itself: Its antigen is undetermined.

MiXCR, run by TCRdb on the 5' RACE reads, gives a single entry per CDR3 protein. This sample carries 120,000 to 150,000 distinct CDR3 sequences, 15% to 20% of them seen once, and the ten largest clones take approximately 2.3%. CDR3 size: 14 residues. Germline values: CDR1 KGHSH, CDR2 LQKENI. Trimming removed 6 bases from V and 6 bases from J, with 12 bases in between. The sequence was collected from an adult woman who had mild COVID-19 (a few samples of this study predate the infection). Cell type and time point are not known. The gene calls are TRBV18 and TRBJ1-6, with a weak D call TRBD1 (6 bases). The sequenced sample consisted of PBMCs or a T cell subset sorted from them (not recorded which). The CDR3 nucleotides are TGTGCCAGCTCGCCGACAGGAGGTAATTCACCCCTCCACTTT. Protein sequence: CASSPTGGNSPLHF.